This T cell receptor (beta chain) was obtained from a study of PD-1 blockade in classical Hodgkin lymphoma. The table came from immunoSEQ multiplex PCR; TCRdb's copy has only in-frame clones and leaves some out. The sample holds more than 35,000 clones, 60% to 85% seen once. With no exception, relapse followed autologous stem cell transplantation in all patients, and brentuximab vedotin exposure varied. This CDR3 contains 13 residues. J lost 7 bases, V lost 5 bases, and 5 bases had no gene match. From germline, CDR1 is MNHEY and CDR2 SMNVEV (reference sequence). The sequencing used peripheral blood mononuclear cells (PBMCs), collected at baseline. This TCR came from a human donor with classical Hodgkin lymphoma. The chain has TRBV27 and TRBJ1-1; 9 bases line up with TRBD1. The CDR3 coding sequence is TGTGCCAGCAGTACAGGGGGCGGTATTGAAGCTTTCTTT. It specifies CASSTGGGIEAFF.